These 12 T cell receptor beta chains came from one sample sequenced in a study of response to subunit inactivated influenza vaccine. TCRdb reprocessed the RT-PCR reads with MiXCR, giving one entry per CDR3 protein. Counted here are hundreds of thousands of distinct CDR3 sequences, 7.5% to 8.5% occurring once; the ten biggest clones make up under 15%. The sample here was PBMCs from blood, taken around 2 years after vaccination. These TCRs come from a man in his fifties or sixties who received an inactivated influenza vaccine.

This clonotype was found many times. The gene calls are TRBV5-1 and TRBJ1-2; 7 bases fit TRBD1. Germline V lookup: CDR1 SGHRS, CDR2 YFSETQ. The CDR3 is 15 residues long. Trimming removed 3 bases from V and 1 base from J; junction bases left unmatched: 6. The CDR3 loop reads CASSSGTVNNYGYTF. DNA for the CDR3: TGCGCCAGCAGCTCCGGGACAGTCAATAACTATGGCTACACCTTC.

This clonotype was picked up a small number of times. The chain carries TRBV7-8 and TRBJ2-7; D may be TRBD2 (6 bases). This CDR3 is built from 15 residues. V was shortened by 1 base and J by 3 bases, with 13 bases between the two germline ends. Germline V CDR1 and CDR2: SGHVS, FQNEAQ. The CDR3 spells CASSLDPGVNYEQYF. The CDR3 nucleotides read TGTGCCAGCAGCTTAGATCCGGGAGTGAACTACGAGCAGTACTTC.

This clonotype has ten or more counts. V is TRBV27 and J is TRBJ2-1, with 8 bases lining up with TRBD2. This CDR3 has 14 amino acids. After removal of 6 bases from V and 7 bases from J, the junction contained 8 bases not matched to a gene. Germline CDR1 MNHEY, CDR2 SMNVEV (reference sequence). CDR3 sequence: CASRSRGGRNEQFF. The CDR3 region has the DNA TGTGCCAGCAGATCTCGGGGGGGGAGAAATGAGCAGTTCTTC.

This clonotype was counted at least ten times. The CDR3 DNA follows: TGTGCCAGCAGTTTACTAGCGGAGTTCTACGAGCAGTACTTC. Protein: CASSLLAEFYEQYF. The chain employs TRBV28 and TRBJ2-7; TRBD2 aligns across 7 bases. V shed 2 bases and J 3 bases; nucleotides not matched to a gene: 4. The length of the CDR3 is 14 residues. The germline V gene encodes CDR1 MDHEN and CDR2 SYDVKM.

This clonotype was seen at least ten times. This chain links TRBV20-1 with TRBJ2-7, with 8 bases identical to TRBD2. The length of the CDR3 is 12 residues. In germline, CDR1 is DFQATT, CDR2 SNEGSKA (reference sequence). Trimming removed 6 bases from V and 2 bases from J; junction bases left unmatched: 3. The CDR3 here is CSAGLVPYEQYF. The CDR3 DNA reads TGCAGTGCGGGACTAGTTCCCTACGAGCAGTACTTC.

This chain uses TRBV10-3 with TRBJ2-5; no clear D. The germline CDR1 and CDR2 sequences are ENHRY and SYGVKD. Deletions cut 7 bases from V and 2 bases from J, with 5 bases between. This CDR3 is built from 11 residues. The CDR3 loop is CAIKGQETQYF. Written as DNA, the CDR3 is TGTGCCATCAAGGGACAAGAGACCCAGTACTTC.

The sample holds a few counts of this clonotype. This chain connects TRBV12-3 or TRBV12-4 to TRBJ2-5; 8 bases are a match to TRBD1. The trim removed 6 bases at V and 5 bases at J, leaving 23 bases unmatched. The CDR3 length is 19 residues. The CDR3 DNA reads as TGTGCCAGCAGGTCTGGGGGAAGAGAGACAGGGGAAAGTGTCGAGACCCAGTACTTC. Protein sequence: CASRSGGRETGESVETQYF.

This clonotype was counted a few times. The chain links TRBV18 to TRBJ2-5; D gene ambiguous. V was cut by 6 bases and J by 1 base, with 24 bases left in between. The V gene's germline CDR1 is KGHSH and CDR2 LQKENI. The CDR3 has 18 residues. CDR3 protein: CASSAQDQVRLFQETQYF. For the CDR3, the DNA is TGTGCCAGCTCGGCGCAGGACCAGGTTCGTCTTTTCCAAGAGACCCAGTACTTC.

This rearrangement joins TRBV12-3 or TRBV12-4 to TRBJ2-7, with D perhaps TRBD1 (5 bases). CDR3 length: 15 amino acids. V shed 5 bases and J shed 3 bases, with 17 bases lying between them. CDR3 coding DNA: TGTGCCAGCAGTGCGATAGCAGGGAAGGGCTACGAGCAGTACTTC. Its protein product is CASSAIAGKGYEQYF.

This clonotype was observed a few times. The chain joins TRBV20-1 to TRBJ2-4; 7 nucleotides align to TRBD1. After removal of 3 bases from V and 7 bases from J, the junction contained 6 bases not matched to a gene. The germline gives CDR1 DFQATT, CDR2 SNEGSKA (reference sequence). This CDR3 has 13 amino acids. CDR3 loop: CSARFPGQNIQYF. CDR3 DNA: TGCAGTGCTAGGTTTCCGGGACAGAACATTCAGTACTTC.

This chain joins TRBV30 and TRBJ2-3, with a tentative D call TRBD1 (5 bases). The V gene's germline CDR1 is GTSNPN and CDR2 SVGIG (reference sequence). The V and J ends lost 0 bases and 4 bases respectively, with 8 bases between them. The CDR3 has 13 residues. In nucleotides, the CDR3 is TGTGCCTGGAGTGTCAAAGGGGCAGATACGCAGTATTTT. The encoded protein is CAWSVKGADTQYF. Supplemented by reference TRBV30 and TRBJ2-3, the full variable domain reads SQTIHQWPATLVQPVGSPLSLECTVEGTSNPNLYWYRQAAGRGLQLLFYSVGIGQISSEVPQNLSASRPQDRQFILSSKKLLLSDSGFYLCAWSVKGADTQYFGPGTRLTVL.

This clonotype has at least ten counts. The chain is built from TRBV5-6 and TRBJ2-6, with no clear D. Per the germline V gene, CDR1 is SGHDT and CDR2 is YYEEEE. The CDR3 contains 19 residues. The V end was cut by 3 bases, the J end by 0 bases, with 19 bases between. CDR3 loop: CASSSDAQILFSGANVLTF. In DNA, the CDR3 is TGTGCCAGCAGCTCCGATGCCCAGATCCTCTTCTCTGGGGCCAACGTCCTGACTTTC.